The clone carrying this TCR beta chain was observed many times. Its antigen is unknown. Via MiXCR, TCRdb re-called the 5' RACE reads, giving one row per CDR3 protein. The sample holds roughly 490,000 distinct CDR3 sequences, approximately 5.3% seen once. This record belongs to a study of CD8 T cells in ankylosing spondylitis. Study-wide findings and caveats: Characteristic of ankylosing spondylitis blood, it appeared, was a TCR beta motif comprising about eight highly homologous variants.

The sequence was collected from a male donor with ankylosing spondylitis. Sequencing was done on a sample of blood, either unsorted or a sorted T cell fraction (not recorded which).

This CDR3 reads CSVVVGSQETQYF. As DNA, the CDR3 is TGCAGCGTTGTGGTGGGATCACAAGAGACCCAGTACTTC. The chain links TRBV29-1 to TRBJ2-5; D uncertain. CDR1 and CDR2 from the germline V gene are SQVTM and ANQGSEA. Trimming removed 4 bases from V and 2 bases from J, with 11 bases in between. The CDR3 covers 13 residues.